These T cell receptor beta chains were read from a single sample in a study of post-analysis software for immune sequencing data. TCRdb re-derived calls from the PCR reads in MiXCR, one entry per CDR3 protein. The table records about 800,000 distinct CDR3 sequences, 25% to 30% of them present only once. Sequences were obtained from blood. All receptors come from a girl under 18 with multiple sclerosis. Both conserved end residues are part of each CDR3. The order of the fields is clone size, V gene, D gene, J gene, CDR3 DNA, CDR3 protein. D genes are given only for firm matches. Part of the rows lack a size; the others show once, few, many or a class for expanded clones.

>-|TRBV20-1|-|TRBJ2-7
TGCAGTGCTAGAGGCAGGACAGTGCTCGGGGAGCAGTACTTC
CSARGRTVLGEQYF
>-|TRBV10-3|-|TRBJ1-5
TGTGCCTCGGGGGACGGCAATCAGCCCCGGCATTTT
CASGDGNQPRHF
>-|TRBV7-2|TRBD2|TRBJ2-7
TGTGCCAGCAGGCAGGCGGGGGACTACGAGCAGTACTTC
CASRQAGDYEQYF
>-|TRBV5-1|-|TRBJ2-3
TGCGCCAGCAGCTCCGCGGGGGCCCTCACAGATACGCAGTATTTT
CASSSAGALTDTQYF
>few|TRBV16|-|TRBJ1-2
TGTGCCAGCAGCGGGTCAGTGAACTATGGCTACACCTTC
CASSGSVNYGYTF
>few|TRBV28|TRBD1|TRBJ1-4
TGTGCCAGCAGGGACTGGGACAGAAATAATGAAAAACTGTTTTTT
CASRDWDRNNEKLFF
>-|TRBV9|TRBD1|TRBJ1-1
TGTGCCAGCAGCGTAGGGACAGGGGGTTTTCACACTGAAGCTTTCTTT
CASSVGTGGFHTEAFF
>-|TRBV9|-|TRBJ1-1
TGTGCCAGCAGCGAGGCTTACCAACCCCTAAGCCCTGAAGCTTTCTTT
CASSEAYQPLSPEAFF
>-|TRBV20-1|TRBD2|TRBJ2-3
TGCAGTGCTAGACCCGGACTAGCGGGAGGGTTCGATACGCAGTATTTT
CSARPGLAGGFDTQYF
>-|TRBV20-1|-|TRBJ2-7
TGCAGTGCTACCGGGAGCCCCCCTCCGCAGTACTTC
CSATGSPPPQYF
>few|TRBV20-1|TRBD2|TRBJ2-1
TGCAGTGCTCCAAAAGCTAGCGGGAGAGGAAATGAGCAGTTCTTC
CSAPKASGRGNEQFF
>few|TRBV3-1|-|TRBJ2-7
TGTGCCAGCAGCCGAGACACCCTTGGAGGGAACGAGCAGTACTTC
CASSRDTLGGNEQYF
>-|TRBV20-1|-|TRBJ2-7
TGCAGTGCTCTCCGCCTGAGCGAGCAGTACTTC
CSALRLSEQYF
>few|TRBV7-9|TRBD2|TRBJ2-5
TGTGCCAGCAGCTCCGGACTAGCGGGATACCGGGAGTACCAAGAGACCCAGTACTTC
CASSSGLAGYREYQETQYF
>few|TRBV28|TRBD1|TRBJ2-7
TGTGCCAGCAGTCCCGGGACAGGGGTCCAGTACTTC
CASSPGTGVQYF
>-|TRBV12-3/TRBV12-4|-|TRBJ2-1
TGTGCCAGCGGATGGAACCACAATGAGCAGTTCTTC
CASGWNHNEQFF
>-|TRBV20-1|TRBD1|TRBJ2-3
TGCAGTGCTGGAAGAACAGGGGGCTCTTCGACAGATACGCAGTATTTT
CSAGRTGGSSTDTQYF
>few|TRBV9|-|TRBJ2-7
TGTGCCAGCAGCGTAGGGGCCGATACCTACGAGCAGTACTTC
CASSVGADTYEQYF
>-|TRBV3-1|TRBD1|TRBJ1-2
TGTGCCAGCAGCCAAGAGACCGCCAGGGGGCTAGGTGGCTACACCTTC
CASSQETARGLGGYTF
>-|TRBV4-1|-|TRBJ2-7
TGCGCCAGCAGCCAAGCATGGGGAAACGAGCAGTACTTC
CASSQAWGNEQYF
>-|TRBV9|-|TRBJ2-7
TGTGCCAGCAGCGTAGCCCCAAGAGGCGACAATGAGCAGTACTTC
CASSVAPRGDNEQYF
>-|TRBV7-2|-|TRBJ2-7
TGTGCCAGCAGCCCCTCGGTCCGAAGGCAAGTCCCCGAGCAGTACTTC
CASSPSVRRQVPEQYF
>-|TRBV9|-|TRBJ1-4
TGTGCCAGCAGCGCCCAAGGGTTACCTAATGAAAAACTGTTTTTT
CASSAQGLPNEKLFF
>few|TRBV18|-|TRBJ2-3
TGTGCCAGCTCGTCCGGACAGAAGCCTAGCACAGATACGCAGTATTTT
CASSSGQKPSTDTQYF
>-|TRBV7-8|-|TRBJ1-5
TGTGCCAGCAGCTTAGCGCTTGGGGTTCCCCAGCCCCAGCATTTT
CASSLALGVPQPQHF
>-|TRBV6-2/TRBV6-3|-|TRBJ1-5
TGTGCCAGCTCAAGATTAGGGACCGATGAGAGCCAGCATTTT
CASSRLGTDESQHF
>many|TRBV5-5|-|TRBJ2-7
TGTGCCAGCAGCTTGACCGCAACCTACGAGCAGTACTTC
CASSLTATYEQYF
>few|TRBV12-3/TRBV12-4|TRBD2|TRBJ2-3
TGTGCCAGCAGTTTAGTCTTGAGCGGGGCGAGCACAGATACGCAGTATTTT
CASSLVLSGASTDTQYF
>-|TRBV5-1|TRBD2|TRBJ2-7
TGCGCCAGCAGCTGGACTAGCGGGGGGTACGAGCAGTACTTC
CASSWTSGGYEQYF
>few|TRBV20-1|-|TRBJ1-6
TGCAGTGCTAGAGTTCCCGCCTCGAGGGTTGACCCCCACTTT
CSARVPASRVDPHF
>-|TRBV10-3|-|TRBJ2-5
TGTGCCATCAGAAAAGGCAGGGGCGGAGGGGAGACCCAGTACTTC
CAIRKGRGGGETQYF
>few|TRBV10-3|TRBD2|TRBJ2-1
TGTGCCAGCAAGGCCGGGACTAGCGGGGGTAGCTCCTACAATGAGCAGTTCTTC
CASKAGTSGGSSYNEQFF
>-|TRBV12-3/TRBV12-4|-|TRBJ2-1
TGTGCCAGCAGCTCTAGGGCATCAAGGTCCAATGAGCAGTTCTTC
CASSSRASRSNEQFF
>-|TRBV2|TRBD1|TRBJ1-5
TGTGCCAGCAGAGAACAGGGGAATAGCAATCAGCCCCAGCATTTT
CASREQGNSNQPQHF
>many|TRBV29-1|-|TRBJ2-5
TGCAGCGTTGAAGACTGGGAGACCCAGTACTTC
CSVEDWETQYF
>-|TRBV28|-|TRBJ1-4
TGTGCCAGCAGTTTACAGGACGGGTCTGGTGAAAAACTGTTTTTT
CASSLQDGSGEKLFF
>-|TRBV27|-|TRBJ1-5
TGTGCCAGCAGTCCACAAGGACTGAACGATCAGCCCCAGCATTTT
CASSPQGLNDQPQHF